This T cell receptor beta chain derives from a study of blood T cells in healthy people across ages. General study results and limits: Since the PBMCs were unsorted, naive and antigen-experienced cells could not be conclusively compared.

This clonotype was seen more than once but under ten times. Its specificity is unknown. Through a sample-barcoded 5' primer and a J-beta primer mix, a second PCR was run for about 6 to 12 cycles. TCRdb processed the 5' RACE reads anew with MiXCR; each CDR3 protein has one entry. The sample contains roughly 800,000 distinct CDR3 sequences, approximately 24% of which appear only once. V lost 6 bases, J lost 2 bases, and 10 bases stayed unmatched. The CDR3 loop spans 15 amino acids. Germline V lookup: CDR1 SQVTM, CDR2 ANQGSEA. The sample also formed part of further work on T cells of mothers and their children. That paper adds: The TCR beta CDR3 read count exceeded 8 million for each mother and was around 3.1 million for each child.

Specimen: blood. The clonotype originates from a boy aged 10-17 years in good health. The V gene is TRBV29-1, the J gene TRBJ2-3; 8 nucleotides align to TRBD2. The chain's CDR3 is CSVPSGAGVTDTQYF. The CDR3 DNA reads TGCAGCGTACCAAGCGGAGCGGGGGTCACAGATACGCAGTATTTT.